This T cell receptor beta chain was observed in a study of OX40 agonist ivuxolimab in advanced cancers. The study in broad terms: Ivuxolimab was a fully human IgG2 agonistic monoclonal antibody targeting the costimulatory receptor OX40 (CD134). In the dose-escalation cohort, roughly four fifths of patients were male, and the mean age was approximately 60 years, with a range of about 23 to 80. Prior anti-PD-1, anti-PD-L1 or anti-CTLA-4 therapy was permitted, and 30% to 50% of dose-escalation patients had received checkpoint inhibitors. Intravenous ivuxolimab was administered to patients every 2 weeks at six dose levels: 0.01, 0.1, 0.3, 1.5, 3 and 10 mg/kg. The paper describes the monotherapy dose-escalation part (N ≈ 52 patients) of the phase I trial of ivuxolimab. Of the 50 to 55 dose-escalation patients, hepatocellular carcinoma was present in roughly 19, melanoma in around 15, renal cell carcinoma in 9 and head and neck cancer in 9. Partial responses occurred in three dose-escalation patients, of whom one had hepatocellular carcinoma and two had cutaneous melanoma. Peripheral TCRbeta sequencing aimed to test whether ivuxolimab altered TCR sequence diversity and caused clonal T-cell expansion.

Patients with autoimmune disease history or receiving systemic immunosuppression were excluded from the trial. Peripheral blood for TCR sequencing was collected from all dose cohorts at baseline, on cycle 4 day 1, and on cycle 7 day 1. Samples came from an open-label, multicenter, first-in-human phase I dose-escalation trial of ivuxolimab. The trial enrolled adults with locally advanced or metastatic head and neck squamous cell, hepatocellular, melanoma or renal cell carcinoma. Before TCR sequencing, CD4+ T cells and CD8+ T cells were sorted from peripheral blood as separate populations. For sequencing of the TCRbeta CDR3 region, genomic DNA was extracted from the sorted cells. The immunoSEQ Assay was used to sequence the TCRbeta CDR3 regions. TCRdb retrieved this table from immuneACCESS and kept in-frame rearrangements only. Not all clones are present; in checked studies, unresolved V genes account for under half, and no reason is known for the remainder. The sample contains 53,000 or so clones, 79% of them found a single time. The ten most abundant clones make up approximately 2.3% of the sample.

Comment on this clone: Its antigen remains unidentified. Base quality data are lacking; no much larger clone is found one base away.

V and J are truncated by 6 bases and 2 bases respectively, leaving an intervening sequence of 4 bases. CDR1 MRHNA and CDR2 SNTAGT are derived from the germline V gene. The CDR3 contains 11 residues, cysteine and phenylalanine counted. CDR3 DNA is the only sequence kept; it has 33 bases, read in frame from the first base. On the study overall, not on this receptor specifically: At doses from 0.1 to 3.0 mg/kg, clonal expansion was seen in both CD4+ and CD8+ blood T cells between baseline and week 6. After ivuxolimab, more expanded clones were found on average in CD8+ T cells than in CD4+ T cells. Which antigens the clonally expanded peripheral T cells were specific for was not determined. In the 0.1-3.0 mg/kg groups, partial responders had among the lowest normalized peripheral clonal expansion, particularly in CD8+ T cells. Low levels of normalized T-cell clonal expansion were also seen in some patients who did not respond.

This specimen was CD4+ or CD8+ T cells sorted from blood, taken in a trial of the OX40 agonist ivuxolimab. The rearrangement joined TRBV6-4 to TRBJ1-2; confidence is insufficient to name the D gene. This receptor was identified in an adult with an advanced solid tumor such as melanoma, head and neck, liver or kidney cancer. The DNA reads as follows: TGTGCCAGCAGACCGAACTATGGCTACACCTTC. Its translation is CASRPNYGYTF.